The clone carrying this T cell receptor (beta chain) was seen at least ten times. Its antigen is not identified. Germline-derived CDR1 and CDR2 are SQVTM and ANQGSEA. The CDR3 is 13 residues long. V dropped 7 bases and J dropped 0 bases, with 9 bases sitting between them. This record belongs to a study of CD8 T cells in ankylosing spondylitis. Broader study findings: Enrichment of disease-linked clones was reportedly significant in matched ankylosing spondylitis synovial fluid. As for the disease-linked clones, they showed a CD8+ phenotype and occurred at relatively low frequencies in peripheral blood.

TCRdb re-called the 5' RACE reads with MiXCR, one entry per CDR3 protein. Of 150,000 to 200,000 distinct CDR3 sequences listed, 15% to 20% were seen once; the top ten hold 4.3%. The sequenced sample consisted of blood, either unsorted or a sorted T cell fraction (not recorded which). The TCR sequence derives from a male donor aged 10-30 years with ankylosing spondylitis or in good health (not recorded which). The V gene is TRBV29-1, the J gene TRBJ1-4; D gene unclear. For the CDR3, the DNA is TGCAGCGCGACACCCGCAACTAATGAAAAACTGTTTTTT. It specifies CSATPATNEKLFF. Drawing the rest from reference TRBV29-1 and TRBJ1-4, the complete variable domain is SAVISQKPSRDICQRGTSLTIQCQVDSQVTMMFWYRQQPGQSLTLIATANQGSEATYESGFVIDKFPISRPNLTFSTLTVSNMSPEDSSIYLCSATPATNEKLFFGSGTQLSVL.